Reported below is one T cell receptor (beta chain). Individuals having autoimmune disease history or systemic immunosuppression were not enrolled. Clones were sequenced by immunoSEQ multiplex PCR, and TCRdb holds only the in-frame ones, with some missing. The sample consists of 61,000 or so clones, roughly 86% of them appearing once. The sample belongs to a study of OX40 agonist ivuxolimab in advanced cancers. Across the study: Ivuxolimab, an agonist antibody against OX40 (CD134), was given to patients.

There are 14 residues in the CDR3. Germline lookup yields CDR1 SEHNR and CDR2 FQNEAQ (reference sequence). Trimming took 1 base from V and 9 from J, leaving 10 bases between them. This TCR was sampled from an adult with an advanced solid tumor such as melanoma, head and neck, liver or kidney cancer. The source material was CD4+ or CD8+ T cells sorted from blood, sampled in a trial of the OX40 agonist ivuxolimab. The chain links TRBV7-9 to TRBJ1-6, with D tentatively TRBD1 (5 bases). The chain's CDR3 is CASSLDGAVSPLHF. CDR3 DNA sequence: TGTGCCAGCAGCTTAGATGGGGCCGTTTCACCCCTCCACTTT.